The 19 T cell receptor beta chains below were found in one sample sequenced in a study of blood T cell repertoires in COVID-19. Sequencing was performed with immunoSEQ multiplex PCR; in TCRdb, only in-frame clones are kept and a portion is missing. The sample contains 100,000 to 150,000 clones, around four fifths of which appear only once. Sequencing was carried out using peripheral blood. Receptors originate from a man in his forties or fifties with active or convalescent COVID-19.

The V gene is TRBV7-8, the J gene TRBJ2-7, with 7 bases identical to TRBD1. The CDR3 spans 13 residues. The germline V gene has CDR1 SGHVS and CDR2 FQNEAQ. V lost 5 bases and J lost 0; bases outside the gene matches: 1. The CDR3 DNA follows: TGTGCCAGCAGCAGGGGGCCCTCCTACGAGCAGTACTTC. Its protein product is CASSRGPSYEQYF.

The rearrangement joins TRBV4-1 to TRBJ1-5, with D uncertain. The CDR3 loop spans 12 amino acids. Trimming pared 0 bases from V and 9 bases from J, leaving 6 bases between. Germline loops: CDR1 MGHRA, CDR2 YSYEKL. The CDR3 region is CASSQEAGPQHF. The CDR3, as DNA: TGCGCCAGCAGCCAAGAGGCGGGGCCCCAGCATTTT.

Of note for this clone: Within the sample, other DNA sequences also encode this same CDR3. The chain couples TRBV5-1 to TRBJ1-5, with 8 bases matching TRBD1. Germline-derived CDR1 and CDR2 are SGHRS and YFSETQ. There are 15 residues in the CDR3. Losses at the gene ends were 0 bases for V and 2 bases for J; bases not matched to a gene: 1. CDR3 sequence reads: CASSLEGQGNQPQHF. DNA for the CDR3: TGCGCCAGCAGCTTGGAGGGACAGGGCAATCAGCCCCAGCATTTT.

This clone was recorded only once. The V call is TRBV6-2 or TRBV6-3, the J call TRBJ2-5; 11 bases are a match to TRBD1. The CDR3 spans 15 residues. CDR1 MNHEY and CDR2 SVGEGT come from the germline V gene. Trimming at V came to 5 bases and at J to 4 bases, leaving 6 bases not matched to a gene. The CDR3 bases are TGTGCCAGCAGTACGGACAGGGGGCTCTTAGAGACCCAGTACTTC. The encoded protein is CASSTDRGLLETQYF.

The V gene is TRBV11-2, the J gene TRBJ2-3; 10 bases map to TRBD1. Germline trimming cut 0 bases from V and 6 bases from J; bases unmatched to any gene: 6. Germline values: CDR1 SGHAT, CDR2 FQNNGV. The CDR3 totals 16 residues. CDR3 coding DNA: TGTGCCAGCAGCTTAGATTTGACAGGGGGCCTGGATACGCAGTATTTT. Translation: CASSLDLTGGLDTQYF.

This clone came up once. The CDR3 is CASSRGHQSTEAFF. The DNA of the CDR3 is TGTGCCAGCAGCCGGGGACACCAAAGCACTGAAGCTTTCTTT. The genes are TRBV6-5 and TRBJ1-1; D may be TRBD1 (6 bases). The germline V gene encodes CDR1 MNHEY and CDR2 SVGAGI. The V end lost 6 bases, the J end lost 4 bases, and 15 bases lay between the germline ends. The CDR3 runs 14 residues.

J is TRBJ2-7 and V is TRBV11-1; 7 positions match TRBD2. J lost 0 bases, V lost 5 bases, and 7 bases had no gene match. The CDR3 contains 15 residues. Looked up from germline, CDR1 is SGHAT and CDR2 is FQDESV (reference sequence). The CDR3 DNA is TGTGCCAGCAGCAAAGGGACTACCGTCTCCTACGAGCAGTACTTC. It yields the protein CASSKGTTVSYEQYF.

The chain joins TRBV14 to TRBJ1-1, with a tentative D call TRBD1 (5 bases). CDR1 and CDR2 from the germline V gene are SGHDN and FVKESK. V dropped 4 bases and J dropped 1 base, with 10 bases sitting between them. The CDR3 is 14 amino acids. This CDR3 is CASSRGLPNTEAFF. The CDR3 DNA follows: TGTGCCAGCAGCCGGGGACTGCCGAACACTGAAGCTTTCTTT.

The V call is TRBV6-5, the J call TRBJ1-2; 7 nucleotides align to TRBD1. J gave up 6 bases and V 2 bases, and 3 bases lay outside the gene matches. Germline CDR1 and CDR2: MNHEY and SVGAGI. This CDR3 is built from 13 residues. The CDR3 DNA is TGTGCCAGCAGTTACACCGACAGGGATGGCTACACCTTC. Its translation: CASSYTDRDGYTF.

This clone is a singleton in its sample. V usage is TRBV4-2 and J usage is TRBJ2-1; D not resolved. Trimming cost V 5 bases and J 9 bases, with 11 bases left between them. Germline CDR1 LGHNA, CDR2 YNFKEQ. The CDR3 extends over 12 amino acids. The CDR3 is CASSSSVSEQFF. In DNA form, the CDR3 reads TGTGCCAGCAGCAGCTCGGTGAGTGAGCAGTTCTTC.

The rearrangement links TRBV5-6 to TRBJ2-2; D possibly corresponds to TRBD2 (7 bases). V was pared by 2 bases and J by 0 bases, with 8 bases between. Per germline, CDR1 SGHDT and CDR2 YYEEEE. This CDR3 contains 15 residues. Here the CDR3 reads CASSFGGPNTGELFF. In DNA, the CDR3 is TGTGCCAGCAGCTTCGGGGGGCCGAACACCGGGGAGCTGTTTTTT. The full variable domain, completed using reference TRBV5-6 and TRBJ2-2, is DAGVTQSPTHLIKTRGQQVTLRCSPKSGHDTVSWYQQALGQGPQFIFQYYEEEERQRGNFPDRFSGHQFPNYSSELNVNALLLGDSALYLCASSFGGPNTGELFFGEGSRLTVL.

This clone was picked up one time. The CDR3 DNA reads as TGTGCCAGCAGCGCCCGGACTGATCACTCTGGAAACACCATATATTTT. Protein product: CASSARTDHSGNTIYF. This chain uses TRBV9 with TRBJ1-3; D unclear. The CDR3 extends over 16 amino acids. Between the trimmed V and J ends, which lost 3 bases and 0 bases, there was a span of 13 bases. CDR1 and CDR2 (germline): SGDLS, YYNGEE.

This chain uses TRBV11-2 with TRBJ2-6; 8 nucleotides align to TRBD2. CDR1 and CDR2 (germline): SGHAT, FQNNGV. V lost 4 bases, J lost 0 bases, and 8 bases stayed unmatched. The CDR3 has 18 residues. The CDR3 is CASSSRGDRPSGANVLTF. The DNA for the CDR3 is TGTGCCAGCAGCTCGCGGGGGGATCGCCCCTCTGGGGCCAACGTCCTGACTTTC.

This clone appeared once. This rearrangement joins TRBV19 to TRBJ1-4, with a weak D call TRBD1 (5 bases). Germline CDR1 and CDR2: LNHDA and SQIVND (reference sequence). V lost 8 bases, J lost 6 bases, and 19 bases lay in between. The CDR3 covers 15 residues. The CDR3 bases are TGTGCCAGTCTTGACCGACAGAACGTTTATGAAAAACTGTTTTTT. Amino acids: CASLDRQNVYEKLFF.

The chain uses TRBV6-5 and TRBJ1-2; weak D call: TRBD1 (5 bases). CDR3 length: 13 amino acids. V was trimmed by 3 bases and J by 8 bases, leaving 13 bases between them. Per germline, CDR1 MNHEY and CDR2 SVGAGI. The CDR3 spells CASSYLGTLGYTF. CDR3 bases: TGTGCCAGCAGTTATCTCGGGACTCTCGGCTACACCTTC.

This chain joins TRBV25-1 and TRBJ1-2, with TRBD1 identical over 8 bases. The CDR3 runs 15 residues. J gave up 6 bases and V 6 bases, and 12 bases lay outside the gene matches. Looked up from germline, CDR1 is MGHDK and CDR2 is SYGVNS. The CDR3 reads CASRPTGTGTNGYTF. The CDR3 DNA reads TGTGCCAGCAGACCAACCGGGACAGGAACAAATGGCTACACCTTC.

The chain joins TRBV18 to TRBJ1-1; 8 bases map to TRBD1. The CDR3 runs 13 residues. The germline CDR1 and CDR2 sequences are KGHSH and LQKENI. Trimming took 4 bases from V and 5 from J; bases not matched to a gene: 3. In DNA form, the CDR3 reads TGTGCCAGCTCACGGGACAGGAGGACTGAAGCTTTCTTT. It yields the protein CASSRDRRTEAFF.

The gene calls are TRBV6-5 and TRBJ2-4, with 10 nucleotides matching TRBD1. CDR1 is MNHEY and CDR2 is SVGAGI in the germline V gene. The CDR3 spans 14 residues. Trimming cost V 5 bases and J 8 bases; bases outside gene matches: 6. CDR3 sequence reads: CASSRQGAGDIQYF. CDR3 nucleotides: TGTGCCAGCAGTAGACAGGGGGCGGGAGACATTCAGTACTTC.

V and J are TRBV6-5 and TRBJ2-1; the match to TRBD1 covers 7 bases. Germline V gene lookup returns CDR1 MNHEY and CDR2 SVGAGI. This CDR3 contains 14 residues. J lost 11 bases, V lost 6 bases, and 13 bases had no gene match. In nucleotides, the CDR3 is TGTGCCAGCAGGGCAGGCAATACAGGGGATCAGCAGTTCTTC. Translation: CASRAGNTGDQQFF.